This TCR beta chain was captured in a study of OX40 agonist ivuxolimab in advanced cancers. Study details: The patients received ivuxolimab by intravenous route every 2 weeks at 0.01 to 10 mg/kg. Study-level results: There were, on average, more expanded clones in CD8+ T cells than in CD4+.

Germline-derived CDR1 and CDR2 are KGHSH and LQKENI. V lost 1 base, J lost 2 bases, and 1 base stayed unmatched. This CDR3 region has 14 residues. Generated by immunoSEQ multiplex PCR, the TCRdb table keeps only in-frame clones and is missing some. The sample lists about 77,000 clones, about 86% occurring once. To note about this clone: Its antigen remains unknown.

Blood samples were obtained at baseline, cycle 4 day 1, and cycle 7 day 1. The receptor was derived from an adult with an advanced solid tumor such as melanoma, head and neck, liver or kidney cancer. This specimen was CD4+ or CD8+ T cells sorted from blood, taken in a trial of the OX40 agonist ivuxolimab. The genes are TRBV18 and TRBJ1-1; 7 bases are shared with TRBD1. CDR3 residues: CASSPQGANTEAFF. In DNA form, the CDR3 reads TGTGCCAGCTCACCACAGGGGGCAAACACTGAAGCTTTCTTT.